This T cell receptor (beta chain) emerged from a study of shared clonotypes between healthy human individuals. Profiled with immunoSEQ multiplex PCR; TCRdb holds only in-frame clones, not every one. The sample lists around 2,000,000 clones, over 85% occurring once. The CDR3 covers 16 residues. Germline trimming cut 11 bases from V and 5 bases from J; bases unmatched to any gene: 15. CDR1 and CDR2 (germline): SNHLY, FYNNEI. The source material was naive CD4+ T cells sorted from blood. Noted subset: CD45RA+ positively selected. This chain uses TRBV2 with TRBJ2-1, with 10 nucleotides matching TRBD2. The TCR originated in a man aged 18-30 years in good health. Here the CDR3 DNA reads TGTGCCGCCTTCGTTACTCTAGCGGGGGACAACAATGAGCAGTTCTTC. It specifies CAAFVTLAGDNNEQFF. Combining the CDR3 with reference TRBV2 and TRBJ2-1 gives the whole variable domain EPEVTQTPSHQVTQMGQEVILRCVPISNHLYFYWYRQILGQKVEFLVSFYNNEISEKSEIFDDQFSVERPDGSNFTLKIRSTKLEDSAMYFCAAFVTLAGDNNEQFFGPGTRLTVL.